This T cell receptor (beta chain) was sequenced in a study of T cell changes during pregnancy in multiple sclerosis. The assay was immunoSEQ multiplex PCR, and TCRdb's table has in-frame clones only and misses some. Among tens of thousands of clones listed, 80% to 95% were seen once. The CDR3 spans 17 residues. The V segment lost 6 bases and the J segment 2 bases; nucleotides outside the gene matches: 16. The V gene's germline CDR1 is SNHLY and CDR2 FYNNEI. The sequenced sample was peripheral blood, obtained in the third trimester of pregnancy. This chain connects TRBV2 to TRBJ2-7; 7 bases map to TRBD1. The clonotype comes from a female donor with multiple sclerosis, enrolled in a pregnancy study. CDR3 DNA sequence: TGTGCCAGCAGGATACATCCCGAGCAGGGGGTTCCCTACGAGCAGTACTTC. Amino acid sequence: CASRIHPEQGVPYEQYF.